Below, one TCR beta chain is given with its context. The antigen it binds to is not known. Per-base qualities were not stored, and no clone one base away is much larger. This sample was taken from a study of blood T cell repertoires in COVID-19 (dated by TCRdb to the early 2020s). About the full investigation: Samples from collaborators originated in the United States, Italy and Spain and spanned both the acute and convalescent phases of COVID-19. Where HLA class I and class II types were available, the types were taken from metadata supplied by the sample provider, not from assay-based typing. A de-identified subject ID, COVID-19 status, age in years and sex were almost always included in the sample metadata. Samples were obtained from the ongoing ImmuneRACE study (first 160 participants) and from about 1,300 subjects provided by 6 global collaborators. The material from the prospective study consisted of cDNA or gDNA derived from T cells, B-cell-depleted T cells, or PBMCs. The dataset comprised deeply sampled blood TCRbeta repertoires from subjects exposed to, actively infected with, or recovered from COVID-19. A freely available public database, intended as a resource for researchers studying the immune response to SARS-CoV-2, is where the repertoires were released. Broad study findings and their caveats: Clinical and demographic metadata were provided uncurated, with the amount varying by source and participant.

The CDR3, cysteine through phenylalanine, is 20 amino acids long. The retained sequence is limited to the CDR3, 60 bases, with the frame set at the first base. As encoded in the germline V gene, CDR1 is MGHRA while CDR2 is YSYEKL. V ends up 0 bases short and J 3 bases short, with an unmatched junction base count of 17. The collaborating institutions used their own protocols to collect whole blood in K2EDTA tubes. For TCRbeta analysis, collaborators shipped samples as frozen whole blood, isolated PBMCs, or DNA extracted from either of those sample types. The immunoSEQ Assay, a bias-controlled multiplex PCR, was used to amplify TCRbeta CDR3 regions from genomic DNA. The study's own analysis went as follows. Nucleated cell counts per sample were estimated from amplification of reference gene primers within the assay. To quantify the absolute abundance of each unique TCRbeta CDR3 rearrangement, sequence reads were collapsed and filtered. Productive Simpson clonality was computed per sample as the square root of Simpson's diversity index over productive rearrangements. Entries here come from immuneACCESS through TCRdb and include only in-frame sequences with V and J called. Some clones fail to appear in such tables; in the studies checked, an unresolved V gene covers under half of the shortfall, and the cause of the remainder is unknown. V, J and clone size reflect that table, while D and trimming were determined from the DNA. Across this sample there are approximately 50,000 clones, with around 92% seen only once. Roughly 2.3% of the sample is in the top ten clones.

This TCR came from a human donor in a cohort sampled during active COVID-19. Sequenced sample: peripheral blood. The sequence joins TRBV4-1 to TRBJ2-3; TRBD2 aligns with 8 central bases. The encoded CDR3 is CASSQDAQRGRASITDTQYF. Read as DNA, the sequence is TGCGCCAGCAGCCAAGATGCTCAGCGGGGGAGGGCTAGTATTACAGATACGCAGTATTTT.